The T cell receptor (beta chain) under discussion was sequenced for a study of PD-L1 blockade in urothelial cancer. Study information: About 85% of the roughly 30 patients comprised males who had bladder-origin urothelial cancer. Prior chemotherapy ranged from 0 to 3 regimens per patient.

Germline lookup yields CDR1 SGDLS and CDR2 YYNGEE. The CDR3 sequence is 15 residues long. As concerns this clone: One junction end does not reproduce the germline sequence, and a read error may be involved.

Stated time point: pretreatment peripheral blood. TCRdb's copy holds only in-frame clones and misses some; the assay was immunoSEQ multiplex PCR. The data hold tens of thousands of clones, with around four fifths observed a single time. The material was PBMCs, obtained around atezolizumab (anti-PD-L1) treatment. This receptor was obtained from a man aged 35-49 years with urothelial cancer. This sequence joins TRBV9 and TRBJ2-2, with D perhaps matching TRBD2 (7 bases). CDR3 region: CASRVGGGTAGELFF. Here the CDR3 DNA reads TGTGCCAGCAGAGTAGGGGGGGGAACGGCCGGGGAGCTGTTTTTT.